This T cell receptor beta chain was identified during a study of T cells in Graves' hyperthyroidism and ophthalmopathy. The wider study: Peripheral blood was acquired at first diagnosis, ahead of any therapy whatsoever. Points from the study as a whole: Using 13 V-J features, a model discriminated ophthalmopathy from stable hyperthyroidism.

In the case of this clonotype: No antigen is known for it. A much larger clonotype is one base distant, so this may be a read error.

RNA transcripts provided the source from which TCR beta CDR3 regions were amplified. The HTBI primer set drove a first-round RT-PCR of the TCR CDR3. Via MiXCR, TCRdb re-called the multiplex PCR reads, giving one row per CDR3 protein. This sample yields about 720,000 distinct CDR3 sequences, of which about 19% are seen a single time; approximately 15% belongs to the top ten. The CDR3 loop spans 13 amino acids. CDR1 DFQATT and CDR2 SNEGSKA come from the germline V gene (reference sequence). Trimming stripped 5 bases from V and 10 bases from J, with 18 bases between. This clonotype originated in a woman aged 50 to 60 with Graves' hyperthyroidism that later progressed to Graves' ophthalmopathy. The sample was blood. V usage is TRBV20-1 and J usage is TRBJ2-1, with TRBD1 as a possible D gene (6 bases). In DNA form, the CDR3 reads TGCAGTGCTCCGGACAGAGAAGGCTACGAGCAGTTCTTC. Translation: CSAPDREGYEQFF.